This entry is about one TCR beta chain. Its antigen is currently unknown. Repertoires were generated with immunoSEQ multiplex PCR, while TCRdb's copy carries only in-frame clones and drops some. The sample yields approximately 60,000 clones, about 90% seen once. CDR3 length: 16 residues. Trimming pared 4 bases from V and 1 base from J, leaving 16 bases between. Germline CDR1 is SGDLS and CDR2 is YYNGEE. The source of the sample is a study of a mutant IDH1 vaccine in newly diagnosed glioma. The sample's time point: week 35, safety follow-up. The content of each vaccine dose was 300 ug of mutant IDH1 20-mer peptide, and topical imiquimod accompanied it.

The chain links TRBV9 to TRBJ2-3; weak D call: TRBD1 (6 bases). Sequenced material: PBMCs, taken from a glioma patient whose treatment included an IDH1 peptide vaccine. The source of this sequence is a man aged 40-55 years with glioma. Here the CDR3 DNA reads TGTGCCAGCAGCCTTACAGGGCGTGGGGGCACAGATACGCAGTATTTT. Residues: CASSLTGRGGTDTQYF.